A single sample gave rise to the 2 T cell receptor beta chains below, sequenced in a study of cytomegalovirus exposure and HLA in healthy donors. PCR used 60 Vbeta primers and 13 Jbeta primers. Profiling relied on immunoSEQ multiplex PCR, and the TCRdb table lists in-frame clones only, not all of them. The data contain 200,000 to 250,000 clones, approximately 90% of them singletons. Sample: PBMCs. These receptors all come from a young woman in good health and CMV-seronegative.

The CDR3 here is CASSPRREDTQYF. The CDR3 DNA follows: TGTGCCAGCAGCCCAAGGAGGGAGGATACGCAGTATTTT. The V and J genes are TRBV7-8 and TRBJ2-3; possibly TRBD2 for D (6 bases). This CDR3 spans 13 amino acids. The germline V gene has CDR1 SGHVS and CDR2 FQNEAQ. Trimming shortened V by 5 bases and J by 6 bases, and 12 bases separated the two germline ends.

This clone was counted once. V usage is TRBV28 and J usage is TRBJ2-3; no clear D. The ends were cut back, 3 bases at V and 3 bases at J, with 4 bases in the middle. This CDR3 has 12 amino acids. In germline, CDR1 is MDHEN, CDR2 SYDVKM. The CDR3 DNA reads TGTGCCAGCAGTTTCATGACAGATACGCAGTATTTT. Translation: CASSFMTDTQYF.